These 21 T cell receptor beta chains were all obtained from the same sample, sequenced in a study of OX40 agonist ivuxolimab in advanced cancers. The assay was immunoSEQ multiplex PCR, and TCRdb's table has in-frame clones only and misses some. Of 70,000 to 100,000 clones listed, 85% to 90% were seen once; the top ten hold approximately 2%. The sequencing used CD4+ or CD8+ T cells sorted from blood, collected in a trial of the OX40 agonist ivuxolimab. These TCRs come from an adult with an advanced solid tumor such as melanoma, head and neck, liver or kidney cancer.

The V gene is TRBV5-1, the J gene TRBJ2-1; 10 bases line up with TRBD2. After removal of 4 bases from V and 8 bases from J, the junction contained 6 bases not matched to a gene. This CDR3 is 14 amino acids long. The V gene's germline CDR1 is SGHRS and CDR2 YFSETQ. DNA for the CDR3: TGCGCCAGCAGCAGCACCGGGACTAGCGATGAGCAGTTCTTC. Translating it yields CASSSTGTSDEQFF.

The genes are TRBV5-5 and TRBJ1-2; D is uncertain. The CDR3 runs 13 residues. The germline V and J ends were trimmed by 1 base and 7 bases, with 11 bases remaining between them. Germline assignment: CDR1 SGHKS and CDR2 YYEKEE (reference sequence). The CDR3 sequence is CASSLLGRSGYTF. CDR3 nucleotides: TGTGCCAGCAGCTTGCTGGGGAGAAGTGGCTACACCTTC.

The V gene is TRBV2, the J gene TRBJ2-7; a possible D gene is TRBD1 (5 bases). Germline CDR1 SNHLY, CDR2 FYNNEI. The V and J ends lost 2 bases and 3 bases respectively, with 8 bases between them. The CDR3 consists of 13 residues. In DNA form, the CDR3 reads TGTGCCAGCAGTGAACGACAGCTCTACGAGCAGTACTTC. Amino acids: CASSERQLYEQYF.

The V and J genes are TRBV6-1 and TRBJ2-2; tentative D call: TRBD1 (5 bases). CDR3 length: 15 amino acids. CDR1 MNHNS and CDR2 SASEGT come from the germline V gene. V shed 7 bases and J shed 2 bases, with 14 bases lying between them. The chain's CDR3 is CASNLGADNTGELFF. CDR3 coding DNA: TGTGCCAGCAACCTAGGGGCTGATAACACCGGGGAGCTGTTTTTT.

The rearrangement links TRBV7-3 to TRBJ2-2; 7 bases align to TRBD2. The CDR3 is 16 amino acids. V dropped 5 bases and J dropped 4; count of bases not matched to a gene: 10. Germline V CDR1 and CDR2: SGHTA, FQGTGA. CDR3 sequence (DNA): TGTGCCAGCAGCCCCGGGGGAGGGTCCGGCACCGGGGAGCTGTTTTTT. Translating gives CASSPGGGSGTGELFF.

The CDR3 DNA sequence: TGTGCCTATGATGGCAGGGGTACGCAGCAGTACTTC. This codes for CAYDGRGTQQYF. This rearrangement joins TRBV30 to TRBJ2-7; D perhaps matches TRBD1 (6 bases). CDR1 is GTSNPN, CDR2 SVGIG, per germline (reference sequence). Deletions cut 7 bases from V and 8 bases from J, with 18 bases between. The CDR3 spans 12 residues. The whole variable domain, filled in from reference TRBV30 and TRBJ2-7, reads SQTIHQWPATLVQPVGSPLSLECTVEGTSNPNLYWYRQAAGRGLQLLFYSVGIGQISSEVPQNLSASRPQDRQFILSSKKLLLSDSGFYLCAYDGRGTQQYFGPGTRLTVT.

The chain joins TRBV5-1 to TRBJ1-2, with 8 bases aligning to TRBD1. The CDR3 is 15 amino acids. Trimming removed 1 base from V and 7 bases from J; junction bases left unmatched: 9. The germline V gene encodes CDR1 SGHRS and CDR2 YFSETQ. The CDR3: CASSLLGQGAGGYTF. The CDR3 coding sequence is TGCGCCAGCAGCTTGTTGGGGCAGGGGGCCGGTGGCTACACCTTC. The variable domain in full, completed from reference TRBV5-1 and TRBJ1-2, reads KAGVTQTPRYLIKTRGQQVTLSCSPISGHRSVSWYQQTPGQGLQFLFEYFSETQRNKGNFPGRFSGRQFSNSRSEMNVSTLELGDSALYLCASSLLGQGAGGYTFGSGTRLTVV.

This rearrangement joins TRBV19 to TRBJ1-5; tentatively, D is TRBD1 (6 bases). The germline V gene encodes CDR1 LNHDA and CDR2 SQIVND (reference sequence). Trimming shortened V by 9 bases and J by 6 bases, and 15 bases separated the two germline ends. The CDR3 runs 13 residues. The CDR3 spells CASRTGLGQPQHF. The CDR3 DNA follows: TGTGCCAGCAGAACAGGGCTCGGTCAGCCCCAGCATTTT.

This chain links TRBV6-1 with TRBJ2-1, with D unclear. The CDR3 consists of 10 residues. V lost 5 bases and J lost 7, with 3 bases in between. CDR1 and CDR2 from the germline V gene are MNHNS and SASEGT. CDR3 nucleotide sequence: TGTGCCAGCAGTTTGAATGAGCAGTTCTTC. It encodes CASSLNEQFF.

This chain joins TRBV5-8 and TRBJ1-4; 9 nucleotides match TRBD1. J gave up 7 bases and V 4 bases, and 5 bases lay outside the gene matches. In germline, CDR1 is SGHTS, CDR2 YDEGEE. The CDR3 has 14 amino acids. This CDR3 reads CASSRDRASEKLFF. The CDR3 region has the DNA TGTGCCAGCAGCCGGGACAGGGCATCTGAAAAACTGTTTTTT. The full variable domain, in which reference TRBV5-8 and TRBJ1-4 provide the parts outside the CDR3, is EAGVTQSPTHLIKTRGQQATLRCSPISGHTSVYWYQQALGLGLQFLLWYDEGEERNRGNFPPRFSGRQFPNYSSELNVNALELEDSALYLCASSRDRASEKLFFGSGTQLSVL.

The chain has TRBV30 and TRBJ2-2; no clear D. The V gene's germline CDR1 is GTSNPN and CDR2 SVGIG (reference sequence). There are 16 residues in the CDR3. V lost 0 bases and J 2 bases, leaving 13 bases between the germline ends. The CDR3 DNA is TGTGCCTGGAGTGTAGGTGTTAGCAGTAACACCGGGGAGCTGTTTTTT. It yields the protein CAWSVGVSSNTGELFF.

The count of this clone is one. The chain has TRBV14 and TRBJ1-2; no reliable D call. Per germline, CDR1 SGHDN and CDR2 FVKESK. V was trimmed by 5 bases and J by 1 base, leaving 5 bases between them. This CDR3 is built from 12 residues. CDR3 region: CASSSSNYGYTF. DNA of the CDR3: TGTGCCAGCAGCTCCAGTAACTATGGCTACACCTTC.

The chain is built from TRBV5-1 and TRBJ2-5, with D possibly matching TRBD2 (5 bases). The CDR3 covers 13 residues. With 4 bases removed from V and 5 bases from J, the gap between germline ends came to 12 bases. Germline V CDR1 and CDR2: SGHRS, YFSETQ. In nucleotides, the CDR3 is TGCGCCAGCAGCCCCCGAGGGTCGGAGACCCAGTACTTC. This encodes CASSPRGSETQYF. Full variable domain (outside the CDR3, taken from reference TRBV5-1 and TRBJ2-5): KAGVTQTPRYLIKTRGQQVTLSCSPISGHRSVSWYQQTPGQGLQFLFEYFSETQRNKGNFPGRFSGRQFSNSRSEMNVSTLELGDSALYLCASSPRGSETQYFGPGTRLLVL.

This clone is a singleton in its sample. The chain couples TRBV29-1 to TRBJ2-5; D is unclear. V was pared by 7 bases and J by 1 base, with 7 bases between. Germline V gene sequence: CDR1 SQVTM, CDR2 ANQGSEA. The length of the CDR3 is 11 residues. The CDR3 bases are TGCAGCGACCGCCCCCAAGAGACCCAGTACTTC. Translated, it gives CSDRPQETQYF.

V gene TRBV6-5 combines with J gene TRBJ1-2; 7 bases match TRBD1. The CDR3 extends over 15 amino acids. Germline CDR1 reads MNHEY; CDR2 reads SVGAGI. The trim removed 0 bases at V and 2 bases at J, leaving 3 bases unmatched. CDR3 DNA: TGTGCCAGCAGTTACTCGGGGGACAGAAACTATGGCTACACCTTC. This codes for CASSYSGDRNYGYTF.

The rearrangement links TRBV7-9 to TRBJ2-7, with 8 bases identical to TRBD2. This CDR3 spans 14 amino acids. V lost 6 bases to trimming and J lost 5 bases; unmatched junction nucleotides: 9. The germline V gene has CDR1 SEHNR and CDR2 FQNEAQ (reference sequence). The CDR3 protein is CASRPLGGDHEQYF. DNA of the CDR3: TGTGCCAGCAGACCCCTCGGGGGGGACCACGAGCAGTACTTC.

This chain uses TRBV11-2 with TRBJ2-7, with D perhaps matching TRBD1 or TRBD2 (6 bases each). Germline V CDR1 and CDR2: SGHAT, FQNNGV. Trimming cost V 5 bases and J 1 base, with 21 bases left between them. The CDR3 consists of 17 residues. The CDR3 loop reads CASSPSPGDTRSYEQYF. As DNA, the CDR3 is TGTGCCAGCAGCCCCTCCCCGGGGGACACCCGGTCCTACGAGCAGTACTTC.

The CDR3 spells CASSQTPQGRVAGNTIYF. DNA for the CDR3: TGCGCCAGCAGCCAAACCCCCCAGGGGAGAGTGGCTGGAAACACCATATATTTT. V is TRBV4-1 and J is TRBJ1-3; weak D call: TRBD1 (6 bases). This CDR3 comprises 18 residues. Germline V lookup: CDR1 MGHRA, CDR2 YSYEKL. The V end was cut by 2 bases, the J end by 2 bases, with 19 bases between.

This clone has just one count. The rearrangement joins TRBV5-1 to TRBJ2-1; no firm D call. Germline V lookup: CDR1 SGHRS, CDR2 YFSETQ. The CDR3 runs 14 residues. V lost 4 bases and J 4 bases, leaving 12 bases between the germline ends. DNA for the CDR3: TGCGCCAGCAGCCTGGCGACTGGTTACAATGAGCAGTTCTTC. Translated, it gives CASSLATGYNEQFF.

The V gene is TRBV10-1, the J gene TRBJ2-3; no firm D call. Trimming took off 0 bases at V and 2 bases at J, with 9 bases between the two ends. The CDR3 has 15 residues. Germline CDR1 is WNHNN and CDR2 is SYGVQD (reference sequence). CDR3 bases: TGCGCCAGCAGTGAGTCAGGCGGTTCCACAGATACGCAGTATTTT. It translates to CASSESGGSTDTQYF.

This clone was detected ten times or more. V gene TRBV7-9 combines with J gene TRBJ2-1; 10 positions match TRBD2. Germline values: CDR1 SEHNR, CDR2 FQNEAQ (reference sequence). The CDR3 consists of 15 residues. The V gene end was trimmed by 8 bases and the J gene end by 4 bases; junction bases not matched to a gene: 8. CDR3 in DNA: TGTGCCAGCGGCCGACTAGCGGGCGGATACAATGAGCAGTTCTTC. It encodes CASGRLAGGYNEQFF.